The next 6 T cell receptor beta chains were all read from a single sample in a study of T cells after somatic rescue of genetic block (dated by TCRdb to 2020 to 2021). Library preparation used the immunoSEQ multiplex PCR assay. In TCRdb, the immuneACCESS table is reduced to in-frame sequences with V and J assigned. These tables do not hold every clone; where another copy was compared, an unresolved V gene accounts for under half, and the others remain unexplained. For this sample the table gives about 70,000 clones, of which around 90% were detected only once. The ten most abundant clones make up 3% of the sample. The sample consisted of peripheral blood mononuclear cells (PBMCs). The receptors come from a man between 35 and 55 years old.

The chain links TRBV7-3 to TRBJ2-2; D is unclear. The CDR3 spans 13 residues. Germline V gives CDR1 SGHTA, CDR2 FQGTGA. Trimming pared 3 bases from V and 3 bases from J, leaving 5 bases between. Here the CDR3 reads CASSFSDTGELFF. As DNA, the CDR3 is TGTGCCAGCAGCTTCTCAGACACCGGGGAGCTGTTTTTT.

The CDR3 reads CASSLNTRQKGYTF. CDR3 bases: TGTGCCAGCAGCTTAAATACCAGACAGAAGGGCTACACCTTC. This sequence joins TRBV7-8 and TRBJ1-2, with D possibly matching TRBD1 (5 bases). The CDR3 has 14 amino acids. V dropped 2 bases and J dropped 8 bases, with 15 bases sitting between them. Germline CDR1 reads SGHVS; CDR2 reads FQNEAQ.

This clone was counted a single time. The V call is TRBV7-5, the J call TRBJ2-7; the table's D call TRBD2 went unverified against the DNA. TRBV7-5 is a pseudogene locus. CDR3 length equals 16 residues. CDR3 loop: CARSPRGGAPFYEQYF. The CDR3 DNA reads TGTGCCAGAAGCCCCCGGGGGGGAGCCCCTTTCTACGAGCAGTACTTC.

This chain joins TRBV7-2 and TRBJ2-1; the D gene is possibly TRBD1 (6 bases). This CDR3 has 15 amino acids. Germline CDR1 and CDR2: SGHTA and FQGNSA. Trimming took 6 bases from V and 2 from J, leaving 14 bases between them. The DNA for the CDR3 is TGTGCCAGCAGGACTCAGGGGATCACCTACAATGAGCAGTTCTTC. This encodes CASRTQGITYNEQFF.

CDR3 loop: CASSIRQGVGDTQYF. The CDR3 DNA is TGTGCCAGTAGTATCAGGCAGGGGGTGGGAGATACGCAGTATTTT. The chain couples TRBV19 to TRBJ2-3, with TRBD1 matching 7 bases. V shed 3 bases and J 5 bases; nucleotides not matched to a gene: 8. The germline CDR1 and CDR2 sequences are LNHDA and SQIVND (reference sequence). This CDR3 is 15 amino acids long.

CDR3 nucleotide sequence: TGTGCCAGCAGCTCCTGGGACCACACAGATACGCAGTATTTT. It is translated as CASSSWDHTDTQYF. The rearrangement uses TRBV11-2 and TRBJ2-3; possibly TRBD1 or TRBD2 for D (5 bases each). Germline loops: CDR1 SGHAT, CDR2 FQNNGV. CDR3 length: 14 amino acids. Trimming cost V 4 bases and J 2 bases, with 10 bases left between them.